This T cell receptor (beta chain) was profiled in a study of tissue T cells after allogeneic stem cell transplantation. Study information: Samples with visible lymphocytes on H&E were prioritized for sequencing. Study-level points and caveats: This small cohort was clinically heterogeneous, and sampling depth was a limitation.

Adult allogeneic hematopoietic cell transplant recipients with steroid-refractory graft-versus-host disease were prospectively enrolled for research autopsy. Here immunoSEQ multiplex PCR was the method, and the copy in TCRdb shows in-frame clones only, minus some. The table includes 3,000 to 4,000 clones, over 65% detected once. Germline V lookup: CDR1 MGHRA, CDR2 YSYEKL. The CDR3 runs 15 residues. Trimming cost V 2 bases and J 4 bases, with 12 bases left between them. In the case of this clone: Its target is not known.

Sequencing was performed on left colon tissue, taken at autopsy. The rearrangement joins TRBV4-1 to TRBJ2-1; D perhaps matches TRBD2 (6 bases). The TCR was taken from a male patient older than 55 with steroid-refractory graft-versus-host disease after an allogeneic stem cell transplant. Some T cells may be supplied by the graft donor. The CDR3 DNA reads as TGCGCCAGCAGCCAATCGCGCGGGGTGTACAATGAGCAGTTCTTC. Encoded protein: CASSQSRGVYNEQFF.